This T cell receptor (beta chain) comes out of a study of cytomegalovirus exposure and HLA in healthy donors. Turning to the study itself: In an early release, HLA-typed donors contributed 75 million to 85 million unique TCR sequences.

In the PCR, 60 Vbeta and 13 Jbeta primers were used. The repertoire was sequenced with immunoSEQ multiplex PCR; TCRdb's copy has only in-frame clones and lacks some. This sample yields fewer than 250,000 clones, of which roughly 83% are seen a single time; 1.2% to 1.5% belongs to the top ten. Notes on this clone: Its antigen remains unidentified.

Study results and limitations: CMV antigen specificity of three CMV-associated chains was confirmed in vitro. Immune exposure information available was restricted to CMV serostatus. TRBV6-2, TRBV6-3 and other indistinguishable V segments were excluded.

Germline V gene sequence: CDR1 SGHRS, CDR2 YFSETQ. This CDR3 is built from 17 residues. With V trimmed by 0 bases and J by 5 bases, 6 bases remained unmatched. Sequenced input: PBMCs. The receptor was isolated from a girl aged 10 to 17 in good health and CMV-seronegative. V is TRBV5-1 and J is TRBJ2-5; 14 positions agree with TRBD2. CDR3 amino acids: CASSLGLAGGPGETQYF. The CDR3, as DNA: TGCGCCAGCAGCTTGGGACTAGCGGGAGGGCCCGGGGAGACCCAGTACTTC.